These 24 T cell receptor beta chains were sequenced from one sample in a study of T cell responses to AZD1222 COVID-19 vaccine (dated by TCRdb to the early 2020s). The sample's time point label is to be understood as: about 28 days (+/-7) after the second vaccine dose. The receptor library was made with the immunoSEQ multiplex PCR assay. TCRdb provides this immuneACCESS table in a form limited to in-frame rearrangements. Some clones are lacking; in checked studies, under half of them reflect an unresolved V gene, and why the rest are absent is not known. Recorded for this sample are roughly 99,000 clones; 70% to 90% of them occurred a single time. The ten most abundant clones make up around 4.7% of the sample. Sample: peripheral blood, taken 28 days after the second AZD1222 dose. These receptors were collected from an adult who received the AZD1222 COVID-19 vaccine.

In DNA, the CDR3 is TGTGCCAGCAGCCAAGAAGGATCAAGGGGCGATTCACCCCTCCACTTT. It yields the protein CASSQEGSRGDSPLHF. V is TRBV3-1 (or the pseudogene TRBV3-2) and J is TRBJ1-6; D is perhaps TRBD1 (5 bases). CDR1 and CDR2 from the germline V gene are LGHDT and YNNKEL (reference sequence). The CDR3 is 16 amino acids. The ends were cut back, 0 bases at V and 8 bases at J, with 14 bases in the middle.

This clone was seen just once. V is TRBV7-6 and J is TRBJ1-6; 8 nucleotides match TRBD1. After removal of 1 base from V and 9 bases from J, the junction contained 5 bases not matched to a gene. CDR1 SGHVS and CDR2 FNYEAQ come from the germline V gene. This CDR3 is 15 amino acids long. CDR3 in amino acids: CASSLEVDRASPLHF. The CDR3 coding sequence is TGTGCCAGCAGCTTAGAGGTGGACAGGGCTTCACCCCTCCACTTT.

This chain joins TRBV19 and TRBJ1-5; possibly TRBD1 for D (6 bases). The CDR3 sequence is 19 residues long. The V gene lost 7 bases and the J gene lost 2 bases, with 27 bases spanning the gap. Germline V gives CDR1 LNHDA, CDR2 SQIVND (reference sequence). CDR3 bases: TGTGCCAGTAAATACAGGGCAGAAAGGTTCACATACGGCAATCAGCCCCAGCATTTT. Amino acid sequence: CASKYRAERFTYGNQPQHF.

With regard to this clone: One end of the junction varies from germline; a read error may be responsible. The chain joins TRBV10-3 to TRBJ2-7, with a tentative D call TRBD2 (6 bases). Germline lookup yields CDR1 ENHRY and CDR2 SYGVKD. The CDR3 extends over 15 amino acids. The CDR3 here is CAITSQGGFSDEQYF. DNA for the CDR3: TGTGCCATCACCTCCCAAGGAGGGTTCTCCGACGAGCAGTACTTC.

The chain is built from TRBV7-9 and TRBJ2-5, with TRBD2 matching over 8 bases. V dropped 5 bases and J dropped 5; count of bases not matched to a gene: 13. The CDR3 loop spans 16 amino acids. Germline V lookup: CDR1 SEHNR, CDR2 FQNEAQ (reference sequence). The CDR3 DNA reads TGTGCCAGCAGCCCCCCCGGGACTAGTGCTTCGGAGACCCAGTACTTC. Translation: CASSPPGTSASETQYF.

V usage is TRBV7-6 and J usage is TRBJ1-1; TRBD1 matches 7 bases. V shed 5 bases, J shed 4 bases, and the junction held 16 bases outside the gene matches. Germline CDR1 SGHVS, CDR2 FNYEAQ. The CDR3 has 17 amino acids. The CDR3 DNA follows: TGTGCCAGCAGCCCCGCCGACCACAGGGGTTTGGGCACTGAAGCTTTCTTT. Translated: CASSPADHRGLGTEAFF.

This clone was detected only a few times. The chain combines TRBV12-5 with TRBJ2-1; 7 nucleotides agree with TRBD2. V lost 5 bases, J lost 12 bases, and 4 bases stayed unmatched. This CDR3 region has 11 residues. The germline CDR1 and CDR2 sequences are LGHNT and FRNRAP. The CDR3 DNA reads as TGTGCTAGTGGTGGCGGGGGTAGGCAGTTCTTC. It specifies CASGGGGRQFF.

The chain couples TRBV5-1 to TRBJ1-3; TRBD1 agrees at 9 bases. The CDR3 spans 19 residues. V was clipped by 4 bases and J by 0 bases; unmatched bases: 14. Germline lookup yields CDR1 SGHRS and CDR2 YFSETQ. In DNA form, the CDR3 reads TGCGCCAGCAGCGATCACAGGGGGCCAAACCTCCCCTCTGGAAACACCATATATTTT. Protein sequence: CASSDHRGPNLPSGNTIYF. Looking up the rest from reference TRBV5-1 and TRBJ1-3 gives the full variable domain: KAGVTQTPRYLIKTRGQQVTLSCSPISGHRSVSWYQQTPGQGLQFLFEYFSETQRNKGNFPGRFSGRQFSNSRSEMNVSTLELGDSALYLCASSDHRGPNLPSGNTIYFGEGSWLTVV.

The genes are TRBV6-2 or TRBV6-3 and TRBJ1-5; D not resolved. The CDR3 consists of 14 residues. Germline V gene lookup returns CDR1 MNHEY and CDR2 SVGEGT. The V gene lost 5 bases and the J gene lost 4 bases, with 12 bases spanning the gap. CDR3: CASSEVPRNQPQHF. The CDR3 DNA follows: TGTGCCAGCAGTGAGGTTCCGCGGAATCAGCCCCAGCATTTT.

V usage is TRBV14 and J usage is TRBJ2-5; TRBD2 aligns across 10 bases. From germline, CDR1 is SGHDN and CDR2 FVKESK. The CDR3 length is 17 residues. Germline trimming cut 3 bases from V and 3 bases from J; bases unmatched to any gene: 10. This CDR3 is CASSHSELAGVKETQYF. CDR3 DNA sequence: TGTGCCAGCAGCCACAGCGAGCTAGCGGGGGTTAAAGAGACCCAGTACTTC.

The chain joins TRBV7-6 to TRBJ2-6; weak D call: TRBD1 (6 bases). Germline values: CDR1 SGHVS, CDR2 FNYEAQ. This CDR3 region has 14 residues. The V end was cut by 0 bases, the J end by 10 bases, with 10 bases between. The CDR3 DNA is TGTGCCAGCAGCTTAGCCGGGACACCTAACGTCCTGACTTTC. It encodes CASSLAGTPNVLTF.

The chain carries TRBV7-3 and TRBJ1-1; maybe TRBD1 (5 bases). The CDR3 contains 12 residues. Germline-derived CDR1 and CDR2 are SGHTA and FQGTGA. V lost 2 bases, J lost 5 bases, and 6 bases lay in between. The CDR3 coding sequence is TGTGCCAGCAGCTTAGGGGCTACTGAAGCTTTCTTT. It is translated as CASSLGATEAFF.

The chain is built from TRBV29-1 and TRBJ2-1; D is ambiguous. CDR3 length: 11 amino acids. CDR1 is SQVTM and CDR2 is ANQGSEA in the germline V gene. Trimming took off 4 bases at V and 9 bases at J, with 10 bases between the two ends. The DNA of the CDR3 is TGCAGCGTTGTGACCTCACCTGAGCAGTTCTTC. It encodes CSVVTSPEQFF.

V and J are TRBV27 and TRBJ2-7; the D is unclear. From germline, CDR1 is MNHEY and CDR2 SMNVEV (reference sequence). This CDR3 has 14 residues. V lost 3 bases and J lost 0, with 9 bases in between. The CDR3 here is CASSLGSGSYEQYF. The CDR3 DNA reads as TGTGCCAGCAGTTTGGGTTCGGGCTCCTACGAGCAGTACTTC.

The rearrangement links TRBV25-1 to TRBJ2-3; D possibly corresponds to TRBD2 (7 bases). Germline V gives CDR1 MGHDK, CDR2 SYGVNS. The V gene lost 2 bases and the J gene lost 4 bases, with 16 bases spanning the gap. CDR3 size: 16 residues. The DNA for the CDR3 is TGTGCCAGCAGTGAAGCGAGGGGGGGGATAGCAGATACGCAGTATTTT. Its protein is CASSEARGGIADTQYF.

The J gene is TRBJ2-3, the V gene TRBV7-8, with no clear D. The CDR3 loop spans 14 amino acids. Deletions cut 5 bases from V and 4 bases from J, with 13 bases between. The germline V gene encodes CDR1 SGHVS and CDR2 FQNEAQ. The CDR3 protein is CASSRTSSADTQYF. The CDR3 nucleotides read TGTGCCAGCAGCCGAACCAGTTCTGCAGATACGCAGTATTTT.

The chain has TRBV7-2 and TRBJ2-2; D might be TRBD2 (5 bases). V was cut by 0 bases and J by 0 bases, with 26 bases left in between. The germline CDR1 and CDR2 sequences are SGHTA and FQGNSA. The CDR3 has 22 amino acids. The CDR3 nucleotides are TGTGCCAGCAGCTTAGCGGACCGAGTAGTTGGGAGACCAGCCTCGAACACCGGGGAGCTGTTTTTT. It translates to CASSLADRVVGRPASNTGELFF.

The chain is built from TRBV2 and TRBJ2-3; no firm D call. Trimming removed 7 bases from V and 0 bases from J, with 11 bases in between. Germline V gene data show CDR1 as SNHLY and CDR2 as FYNNEI. The CDR3 totals 14 residues. In DNA form, the CDR3 reads TGTGCCAGCACCAACAAGTGGAGCACAGATACGCAGTATTTT. Translation: CASTNKWSTDTQYF.

This chain connects TRBV5-4 to TRBJ2-7; TRBD2 matches 8 bases. Per the germline V gene, CDR1 is SGHNT and CDR2 is YYREEE (reference sequence). V shed 2 bases and J 5 bases; nucleotides not matched to a gene: 6. This CDR3 contains 14 residues. CDR3 nucleotide sequence: TGTGCCAGCAGCTTCCTGACGGGGGGGAACGAGCAGTACTTC. This gives the protein CASSFLTGGNEQYF.

The V gene is TRBV19, the J gene TRBJ1-5; 7 nucleotides line up with TRBD1. Germline CDR1 and CDR2: LNHDA and SQIVND (reference sequence). Unmatched junction bases numbered 9, after V lost 7 bases and J lost 0 bases. This CDR3 region has 16 residues. The CDR3 DNA reads as TGTGCCAGTACGGGGACAGTGTATTTTAGCAATCAGCCCCAGCATTTT. This translates into CASTGTVYFSNQPQHF.

The chain links TRBV4-1 to TRBJ2-2; tentative D call: TRBD2 (5 bases). V lost 4 bases and J 6 bases, leaving 9 bases between the germline ends. The germline V gene has CDR1 MGHRA and CDR2 YSYEKL. The CDR3 contains 13 residues. This CDR3 is CASSPRVAGELFF. The CDR3 DNA is TGCGCCAGCAGCCCGCGGGTGGCCGGGGAGCTGTTTTTT.

This chain joins TRBV30 and TRBJ1-2; weak D call: TRBD1 (6 bases). The CDR3 has 17 residues. Looked up from germline, CDR1 is GTSNPN and CDR2 is SVGIG (reference sequence). The germline V and J ends were trimmed by 3 bases and 4 bases, with 24 bases remaining between them. The CDR3 DNA sequence: TGTGCCTGGAGGTCCCCGGGACACTTGGGGGTTGGCTATGGCTACACCTTC. Protein sequence: CAWRSPGHLGVGYGYTF. Looking up the rest from reference TRBV30 and TRBJ1-2 gives the full variable domain: SQTIHQWPATLVQPVGSPLSLECTVEGTSNPNLYWYRQAAGRGLQLLFYSVGIGQISSEVPQNLSASRPQDRQFILSSKKLLLSDSGFYLCAWRSPGHLGVGYGYTFGSGTRLTVV.

The table lists this clone with a few counts. The gene calls are TRBV13 and TRBJ2-7; 9 nucleotides align to TRBD1. The germline V gene has CDR1 PRHDT and CDR2 FYEKMQ (reference sequence). The CDR3 has 16 amino acids. Trimming cost V 0 bases and J 2 bases; bases outside gene matches: 5. The CDR3 loop is CASSLGQGAGAYEQYF. In DNA form, the CDR3 reads TGTGCCAGCAGCTTAGGACAGGGGGCTGGGGCCTACGAGCAGTACTTC.

This rearrangement joins TRBV7-8 to TRBJ1-4; no firm D call. This CDR3 contains 15 residues. Germline assignment: CDR1 SGHVS and CDR2 FQNEAQ. The V and J ends lost 5 bases and 3 bases respectively, with 13 bases between them. Written as DNA, the CDR3 is TGTGCCAGCAGCCCCAAAAGAGACTCTAATGAAAAACTGTTTTTT. It specifies CASSPKRDSNEKLFF.